A selection of T cell receptor beta chains follows, all from one sample in a study of T cells after posttransplantation cyclophosphamide. Assay: immunoSEQ multiplex PCR; the TCRdb copy retains only in-frame clones and omits some. In the table there are around 66,000 clones, roughly 95% of which are singletons. The sample comprised PBMCs. These receptors originate from a woman aged 25 to 39 in good health and a related stem cell transplant donor. The CDR3 runs from the conserved cysteine through the conserved F or W. D genes are given only for firm matches. Where a row states a size, it is once, few, many or the class of an expanded clone; other rows omit it.

clone_size	v_call	d_call	j_call	cdr3_length	cdr3_nt	cdr3_aa
-	TRBV28	-	TRBJ2-7	14	TGTGCCAGCAGTTTATCACAGACCTCCTACGAGCAGTACTTC	CASSLSQTSYEQYF
once	TRBV19	-	TRBJ1-1	16	TGTGCCAGTAGTATAGTAACCGTCCCCGGCGGTCGAGGGGCTTTCTTT	CASSIVTVPGGRGAFF
-	TRBV29-1	-	TRBJ2-2	14	TGCAGCGTTCACTCGGACAGTTACACCGGGGAGCTGTTTTTT	CSVHSDSYTGELFF
-	TRBV5-1	-	TRBJ1-1	14	TGCGCCAGCAGCTTGGTACAAGTGAACACTGAAGCTTTCTTT	CASSLVQVNTEAFF
-	TRBV14	TRBD1	TRBJ2-7	16	TGTGCCAGCAGCCAATATGCAAGGACAGGGGTCAACGAGCAGTACTTC	CASSQYARTGVNEQYF
-	TRBV4-1	-	TRBJ2-2	15	TGCGCCAGCAGCCAAGATGCGGTTCCCACCGGGGAGCTGTTTTTT	CASSQDAVPTGELFF
-	TRBV6-1	-	TRBJ1-3	15	TGTGCCAGCAGTGAAGCGGTGGCAACTGGAAACACCATATATTTT	CASSEAVATGNTIYF
once	TRBV10-3	-	TRBJ1-2	15	TGTGCCATCAGTGCTATTACAGGTCCCGAAGAGGGCTACACCTTC	CAISAITGPEEGYTF
-	TRBV10-3	TRBD1	TRBJ2-7	15	TGTGCCATCAGAGGGACAGTCCTCCACTCCTACGAGCAGTACTTC	CAIRGTVLHSYEQYF
few	TRBV14	-	TRBJ1-1	13	TGTGCCAGCAGGAGGGCGGGAGTCCCTGAAGCTTTCTTT	CASRRAGVPEAFF
-	TRBV9	-	TRBJ1-6	14	TGTGCCAGCAGCGCCGACACCAATAATTCACCCCTCCACTTT	CASSADTNNSPLHF
-	TRBV28	-	TRBJ2-7	13	TGTGCCAGCAGTTCGGGAAGTACCTACGAGCAGTACTTC	CASSSGSTYEQYF
-	TRBV7-6	-	TRBJ1-1	14	TGTGCCAGCAGCTTATCCCCAGTAAACACTGAAGCTTTCTTT	CASSLSPVNTEAFF
-	TRBV30	-	TRBJ1-4	13	TGTGCCTGGAGCGGGGGGAATAATGAAAAACTGTTTTTT	CAWSGGNNEKLFF
-	TRBV5-1	-	TRBJ2-7	14	TGCGCCAGTAAGACAAGGGGTGGGTGGAACGAGCAGTACTTC	CASKTRGGWNEQYF
-	TRBV11-2	TRBD1	TRBJ2-1	16	TGTGCCAGCAGCCTGAGAACAGGGGGTTCCTACAATGAGCAGTTCTTC	CASSLRTGGSYNEQFF
-	TRBV7-2	TRBD1	TRBJ1-1	16	TGTGCCAGCAGCTTAGCCCCAGGGGGCGGTAGTACTGAAGCTTTCTTT	CASSLAPGGGSTEAFF
once	TRBV5-1	TRBD1	TRBJ1-1	15	TGCGCCAGCAGCTGGACCGGGACAGCGAACACTGAAGCTTTCTTT	CASSWTGTANTEAFF
-	TRBV15	TRBD2	TRBJ2-3	17	TGTGCCACCCAAGAGCGGGGGAGCCTCTCTTTCACAGATACGCAGTATTTT	CATQERGSLSFTDTQYF
-	TRBV30	TRBD1	TRBJ2-7	13	TGTGCCTGGAGCAGGGACAGGGGGCTCGAGCAGTACTTC	CAWSRDRGLEQYF
-	TRBV7-9	-	TRBJ2-7	13	TGTGCCAGCAGTAGCAGGGGGGTATACGAGCAGTACTTC	CASSSRGVYEQYF
-	TRBV5-1	-	TRBJ2-7	16	TGCGCCAGCAGCTTGGCCGGACCCGCCGGGGCCTACGAGCAGTACTTC	CASSLAGPAGAYEQYF
-	TRBV4-3	-	TRBJ2-7	13	TGCGCCAGCAGCCTAGGCATTACAGGCGAGCAGTACTTC	CASSLGITGEQYF
-	TRBV5-4	TRBD1	TRBJ2-3	15	TGTGCCAGCAGCCTAACAGGGGGCAGAACAGATACGCAGTATTTT	CASSLTGGRTDTQYF
-	TRBV5-1	-	TRBJ1-1	13	TGCGCCAGCAGCTTGGGACAGACCACTGAAGCTTTCTTT	CASSLGQTTEAFF
-	TRBV28	-	TRBJ1-4	11	TGTGCCAGCAGTTCCAATGAAAAACTGTTTTTT	CASSSNEKLFF
-	TRBV18	-	TRBJ1-1	13	TGTGCCAGCTCATCGGACAGGAACACTGAAGCTTTCTTT	CASSSDRNTEAFF
once	TRBV30	-	TRBJ1-3	15	TGTGCTCCCGGTGGGCGGGGTAGAACTGGAAACACCATATATTTT	CAPGGRGRTGNTIYF
-	TRBV28	-	TRBJ1-1	13	TGTGCCAGCAACCTTGGGACATGGAGGGAAGCTTTCTTT	CASNLGTWREAFF
-	TRBV29-1	TRBD2	TRBJ2-2	16	TGCAGCGTTGGTGGTCTAGCGGGGGAGGACACCGGGGAGCTGTTTTTT	CSVGGLAGEDTGELFF
-	TRBV27	TRBD1	TRBJ1-2	15	TGTGCCAGCAGGGGAACAGGGGGCTCGGGCTATGGCTACACCTTC	CASRGTGGSGYGYTF
-	TRBV19	TRBD2	TRBJ2-3	15	TGTGCCACTCAAGGAGGCGGGGGGGACACAGATACGCAGTATTTT	CATQGGGGDTDTQYF
-	TRBV25-1	-	TRBJ1-2	12	TGTGCCAGCAGTGAGTCAGGGCCTGGCTACACCTTC	CASSESGPGYTF
-	TRBV4-1	-	TRBJ1-1	14	TGCGCCAGCAGCCAAGGACAGGCAAAAACTGAAGCTTTCTTT	CASSQGQAKTEAFF
-	TRBV5-1	-	TRBJ2-2	16	TGCGCCAGCAGCTTGAGTCTAGCGAAGAACACCGGGGAGCTGTTTTTT	CASSLSLAKNTGELFF
-	TRBV9	-	TRBJ1-3	15	TGTGCCAGCAGCGTAGAATCAGGGTTCGGAAACACCATATATTTT	CASSVESGFGNTIYF
-	TRBV6-5	-	TRBJ2-7	13	TGTGCCAGCAGCCTCGACAGTCCCTACGAGCAGTACTTC	CASSLDSPYEQYF
once	TRBV7-2	TRBD2	TRBJ2-1	14	TGTGCCAGCCTACTAGCGGGCTCCTACAATGAGCAGTTCTTC	CASLLAGSYNEQFF
-	TRBV6-5	-	TRBJ1-3	14	TGTGCCAGCAGATTGGGACCGTTTGGAAACACCATATATTTT	CASRLGPFGNTIYF
-	TRBV19	TRBD1	TRBJ1-2	14	TGTGCCAGTAGCACTAGGACAGGGGGTGATGGCTACACCTTC	CASSTRTGGDGYTF
once	TRBV9	TRBD2	TRBJ2-3	14	TGTGCCAGCAGCACCAATCTAGCGGGGGATACGCAGTATTTT	CASSTNLAGDTQYF